This is a list of T cell receptor beta chains from one sample in a study of blood T cell repertoires in COVID-19. This table comes from immunoSEQ multiplex PCR, and its TCRdb copy is limited to in-frame clones, with some not included. The profile shows about 200,000 clones, about 86% of them singletons. The specimen sequenced was peripheral blood. The receptors were sampled from a woman between 45 and 65 years old with COVID-19, enrolled during active disease. Each CDR3 is given with its conserved first and last residue. The order of the fields is J gene, D gene, clone size, V gene, CDR3 protein, CDR3 DNA. D genes are given only for firm matches. Clone size is not always given. Where it is, it says once, few, many or a class for expanded clones.

TRBJ1-1 TRBD1 . TRBV27 CASSLNRGDTEAFF TGTGCCAGCAGTTTAAACAGGGGGGACACTGAAGCTTTCTTT
TRBJ1-3 . . TRBV3-1/TRBV3-2 CASTSIPGGNTIYF TGTGCCAGCACCTCCATTCCGGGTGGAAACACCATATATTTT
TRBJ2-1 TRBD2 . TRBV11-2 CASSLTPPAGGYNEQFF TGTGCCAGCAGCTTAACCCCCCCAGCGGGGGGGTACAATGAGCAGTTCTTC
TRBJ1-2 TRBD1 . TRBV14 CASSQIDRVGYGYTF TGTGCCAGCAGCCAGATCGACAGGGTCGGCTATGGCTACACCTTC
TRBJ2-1 TRBD2 . TRBV19 CASSYLFGGSGTYNEQFF TGTGCCAGTAGTTATCTTTTTGGGGGTAGCGGGACCTACAATGAGCAGTTCTTC
TRBJ1-2 TRBD1 . TRBV6-5 CASSYRRGRVYGYTF TGTGCCAGCAGTTACCGCAGGGGGCGCGTTTATGGCTACACCTTC
TRBJ2-5 . . TRBV27 CASSYRRLGGRQETQYF TGTGCCAGCAGTTACAGGAGACTGGGGGGAAGGCAAGAGACCCAGTACTTC
TRBJ2-7 . . TRBV28 CASTEGRISYEQYF TGTGCCAGCACTGAGGGCAGGATCTCCTACGAGCAGTACTTC
TRBJ1-2 . . TRBV9 CASSVTGKDGYTF TGTGCCAGCAGCGTCACAGGAAAAGATGGCTACACCTTC
TRBJ1-2 TRBD1 . TRBV3-1/TRBV3-2 CASSQGRTGMSIIGGYTF TGTGCCAGCAGCCAAGGCCGGACAGGGATGTCTATTATTGGTGGCTACACCTTC
TRBJ2-7 . . TRBV27 CASSLAPPQAEQYF TGTGCCAGCAGTTTAGCCCCTCCACAGGCCGAGCAGTACTTC
TRBJ2-2 . few TRBV6-1 CASSEGRRGELFF TGTGCCAGCAGTGAAGGGAGGCGAGGGGAGCTGTTTTTT
TRBJ1-5 . . TRBV28 CASRPTVVHQPQHF TGTGCCAGCAGACCGACAGTGGTGCATCAGCCCCAGCATTTT
TRBJ2-4 . few TRBV19 CASSIQGHIQYF TGTGCCAGTAGTATCCAGGGGCACATTCAGTACTTC
TRBJ1-2 . . TRBV5-1 CASSSEPGIEYGYTF TGCGCCAGCAGCTCCGAACCCGGGATCGAGTATGGCTACACCTTC
TRBJ2-2 . few TRBV5-1 CASSQVRGTGELFF TGCGCCAGCAGCCAGGTCCGGGGCACCGGGGAGCTGTTTTTT
TRBJ2-1 TRBD1 . TRBV5-4 CASSPDRAVNEQFF TGTGCCAGCAGCCCGGACAGGGCCGTTAATGAGCAGTTCTTC
TRBJ2-2 TRBD2 . TRBV19 CASSRPAGVGAGELFF TGTGCCAGTAGCCGACCGGCGGGAGTCGGAGCCGGGGAGCTGTTTTTT
TRBJ1-5 . . TRBV30 CAWSVQDGRNQPQHF TGTGCCTGGAGTGTACAGGACGGACGCAATCAGCCCCAGCATTTT
TRBJ2-3 TRBD2 . TRBV5-1 CASSLGLRSSGGWSTDTQYF TGCGCCAGCAGCTTGGGTCTTAGGTCTAGCGGGGGTTGGAGCACAGATACGCAGTATTTT
TRBJ1-6 . . TRBV27 CATRATGLNSPLHF TGTGCCACCCGAGCGACAGGCCTTAATTCACCCCTCCACTTT
TRBJ1-2 . . TRBV14 CASSTSGNRPYGYTF TGTGCCAGCAGCACCAGCGGGAACCGGCCCTATGGCTACACCTTC
TRBJ1-5 . . TRBV19 CASSKAGDSNQPQHF TGTGCCAGTAGTAAGGCAGGGGATAGCAATCAGCCCCAGCATTTT
TRBJ2-2 TRBD2 . TRBV18 CASSPLGGGVTGELFF TGTGCCAGCTCACCACTCGGCGGGGGAGTTACCGGGGAGCTGTTTTTT
TRBJ1-2 . . TRBV19 CASSIMEGFDYGYTF TGTGCCAGTAGTATAATGGAGGGATTTGACTATGGCTACACCTTC
TRBJ1-5 . . TRBV28 CASSSRMGAGNQPQHF TGTGCCAGCAGTTCCCGCATGGGGGCCGGCAATCAGCCCCAGCATTTT
TRBJ1-2 . . TRBV11-2 CASSLSGGEGYGYTF TGTGCCAGCAGCTTATCTGGGGGGGAGGGCTATGGCTACACCTTC
TRBJ2-7 . . TRBV11-2 CASSQSSGSFYEQYF TGTGCCAGCAGCCAATCCTCGGGGTCATTCTACGAGCAGTACTTC
TRBJ2-4 . few TRBV5-4 CASSLPSAKNIQYF TGTGCCAGCAGCTTGCCCAGTGCCAAAAACATTCAGTACTTC
TRBJ1-2 . few TRBV18 CASSPGGDYGYTF TGTGCCAGCTCACCAGGGGGCGACTATGGCTACACCTTC
TRBJ1-3 . many TRBV10-2 CASWGNPGNTIYF TGCGCCAGCTGGGGCAATCCTGGAAACACCATATATTTT
TRBJ1-5 TRBD1 . TRBV27 CASSLLGQGFNQPQHF TGTGCCAGCAGTTTACTAGGACAGGGATTCAATCAGCCCCAGCATTTT
TRBJ1-6 . once TRBV4-3 CASSQDRGTGNSPLHF TGCGCCAGCAGCCAAGATCGGGGGACGGGGAATTCACCCCTCCACTTT
TRBJ1-1 . . TRBV5-1 CASSLVGGRGAEAFF TGCGCCAGCAGCTTGGTAGGTGGCAGGGGAGCTGAAGCTTTCTTT
TRBJ1-4 . . TRBV28 CASRGGVTNEKLFF TGTGCCAGCAGGGGAGGGGTCACTAATGAAAAACTGTTTTTT
TRBJ1-2 TRBD1 . TRBV19 CAILTGDYGYTF TGTGCCATTCTTACAGGGGACTATGGCTACACCTTC
TRBJ1-2 . . TRBV4-1 CASSQVVQAAYGYTF TGCGCCAGCAGCCAAGTAGTCCAGGCAGCCTATGGCTACACCTTC
TRBJ2-2 TRBD2 . TRBV19 CASGRLAGGRGGELFF TGTGCCAGTGGGAGACTAGCGGGGGGGCGGGGCGGGGAGCTGTTTTTT
TRBJ1-3 TRBD1 few TRBV6-5 CASSSPGQGRGTIYF TGTGCCAGCAGTTCCCCGGGACAGGGGAGAGGCACCATATATTTT
TRBJ2-1 TRBD2 . TRBV5-4 CASSQGTSGVTSYNEQFF TGTGCCAGCAGCCAAGGGACTAGCGGGGTTACCTCCTACAATGAGCAGTTCTTC
TRBJ1-2 . . TRBV3-1/TRBV3-2 CASSQESRREGYTF TGTGCCAGCAGCCAAGAATCGCGGAGAGAAGGCTACACCTTC
TRBJ1-1 . . TRBV10-3 CAISESTGRVGTEAFF TGTGCCATCAGTGAGTCGACTGGCAGGGTAGGAACTGAAGCTTTCTTT
TRBJ1-2 TRBD1 few TRBV5-1 CASSRTGMTSYGYTF TGCGCCAGCAGCAGGACAGGGATGACTAGCTATGGCTACACCTTC
TRBJ1-6 . . TRBV19 CASSMTGYDSPLHF TGTGCCAGTAGTATGACAGGTTATGATTCACCCCTCCACTTT
TRBJ2-2 . . TRBV6-6 CASSHGGELFF TGTGCCAGCAGTCACGGGGGGGAGCTGTTTTTT
TRBJ1-2 . . TRBV9 CASSVQTANYGYTF TGTGCCAGCAGCGTACAGACAGCAAACTATGGCTACACCTTC
TRBJ2-7 TRBD1 . TRBV18 CASYSTGQVEQYF TGTGCCAGTTATTCGACAGGGCAGGTCGAGCAGTACTTC
TRBJ1-4 TRBD1 . TRBV7-9 CASSMDRVREKLFF TGTGCCAGCAGCATGGACAGGGTGAGGGAAAAACTGTTTTTT
TRBJ2-3 . . TRBV14 CASSARGPDSDTQYF TGTGCCAGCAGCGCAAGGGGCCCGGATTCGGATACGCAGTATTTT
TRBJ2-1 TRBD2 . TRBV28 CASSSVAGETYNEQFF TGTGCCAGCAGTTCCGTAGCGGGGGAAACCTACAATGAGCAGTTCTTC
TRBJ1-2 TRBD1 . TRBV6-2/TRBV6-3 CASSYSGQGYGYTF TGTGCCAGCAGTTACTCGGGACAGGGTTATGGCTACACCTTC
TRBJ2-3 TRBD2 . TRBV11-2 CASRPRRRGDTDTQYF TGTGCCAGCAGGCCGAGACGGCGGGGGGACACAGATACGCAGTATTTT